This T cell receptor (beta chain) originates from a study of blood T cell repertoires in COVID-19. Study at large: T cells, B-cell-depleted T cells, or PBMCs provided the cDNA or gDNA that served as material.

Patients from Seattle were sampled longitudinally, starting during active infection. Trimming cost V 0 bases and J 2 bases, with 15 bases left between them. Germline CDR1 reads MNHEY; CDR2 reads SMNVEV (reference sequence). This CDR3 region has 17 residues. Using immunoSEQ multiplex PCR, the repertoire was profiled, and TCRdb retains in-frame clones only, with some absent. Here the sample spans 150,000 or so clones, 85% to 95% being singletons. Sequenced input: peripheral blood. The V and J genes are TRBV27 and TRBJ2-3, with D tentatively TRBD2 (6 bases). This clonotype originated in a woman aged 55 to 70 with COVID-19, enrolled during active disease. This CDR3 is CASSLSIRWGLTDTQYF. DNA of the CDR3: TGTGCCAGCAGTTTATCGATAAGGTGGGGACTCACAGATACGCAGTATTTT.